Listed here are 23 T cell receptor beta chains from one sample, sequenced in a study of blood T cell repertoires in COVID-19. This table comes from immunoSEQ multiplex PCR, and its TCRdb copy is limited to in-frame clones, with some not included. Found here are under 300,000 clones, 82% of them singletons; the top ten hold under 15%. Sequenced material: peripheral blood. These receptors were obtained from a woman aged 60 to 75 with active or convalescent COVID-19.

This chain links TRBV6-5 with TRBJ2-3; the D gene is possibly TRBD1 (6 bases). V lost 5 bases, J lost 0 bases, and 12 bases lay in between. The CDR3 spans 15 residues. Germline V gene sequence: CDR1 MNHEY, CDR2 SVGAGI. CDR3 coding DNA: TGTGCCAGCAGTCGAGGGACACTCAGCACAGATACGCAGTATTTT. Translation gives CASSRGTLSTDTQYF.

This rearrangement joins TRBV14 to TRBJ1-2; D is ambiguous. Looked up from germline, CDR1 is SGHDN and CDR2 is FVKESK. The CDR3 extends over 16 amino acids. V shed 0 bases and J shed 3 bases, with 14 bases lying between them. Here the CDR3 reads CASSQELGGKYYGYTF. The CDR3, as DNA: TGTGCCAGCAGCCAAGAACTGGGCGGGAAATACTATGGCTACACCTTC.

This rearrangement joins TRBV6-5 to TRBJ2-3; possible D gene TRBD2, 6 bases. CDR3 length: 15 residues. Trimming removed 0 bases from V and 6 bases from J, with 13 bases in between. The germline V gene has CDR1 MNHEY and CDR2 SVGAGI. CDR3 bases: TGTGCCAGCAGTTACTCGGGCGGGGCCCAGGATACGCAGTATTTT. The encoded protein is CASSYSGGAQDTQYF.

There are a few counts of this clone. The J gene is TRBJ1-2, the V gene TRBV9; tentative D call: TRBD1 (6 bases). The CDR3 spans 13 residues. V was clipped by 3 bases and J by 4 bases, with 10 bases between them. Looked up from germline, CDR1 is SGDLS and CDR2 is YYNGEE. This chain's CDR3 is CASSASQGYGYTF. The CDR3 coding sequence is TGTGCCAGCAGCGCCTCACAGGGCTATGGCTACACCTTC.

This sequence joins TRBV9 and TRBJ1-1; D is unclear. Germline CDR1 and CDR2: SGDLS and YYNGEE. The CDR3 is 15 residues long. The V end lost 0 bases, the J end lost 0 bases, and 9 bases lay between the germline ends. The CDR3: CASSVGPALNTEAFF. CDR3 nucleotide sequence: TGTGCCAGCAGCGTAGGCCCTGCGCTGAACACTGAAGCTTTCTTT.

This chain uses TRBV7-9 with TRBJ2-3; 9 nucleotides match TRBD2. CDR1 and CDR2 (germline): SEHNR, FQNEAQ (reference sequence). The CDR3 length is 16 residues. V gave up 4 bases and J gave up 1 base; unmatched junction bases: 6. CDR3 coding DNA: TGTGCCAGCAGCTCGCTAGCGGGGTTCGGCACAGATACGCAGTATTTT. Translating it yields CASSSLAGFGTDTQYF.

The chain uses TRBV6-5 and TRBJ1-2; D possibly corresponds to TRBD1 (6 bases). Germline lookup yields CDR1 MNHEY and CDR2 SVGAGI. This CDR3 spans 14 amino acids. Between the trimmed V and J ends, which lost 7 bases and 2 bases, there was a span of 14 bases. CDR3 loop: CASIFGTGNYGYTF. The CDR3 DNA reads TGTGCCAGCATCTTCGGAACAGGGAACTATGGCTACACCTTC.

The chain recombines TRBV11-2 with TRBJ2-7, with D uncertain. CDR1 and CDR2 from the germline V gene are SGHAT and FQNNGV. V dropped 1 base and J dropped 3 bases, with 10 bases sitting between them. CDR3 size: 14 residues. The CDR3 reads CASSLGRSDYEQYF. The CDR3 region has the DNA TGTGCCAGCAGCTTAGGGCGGTCAGACTACGAGCAGTACTTC.

The chain carries TRBV11-1 and TRBJ2-7, with TRBD1 identical over 7 bases. This CDR3 has 16 amino acids. In germline, CDR1 is SGHAT, CDR2 FQDESV (reference sequence). Trimming removed 1 base from V and 3 bases from J; junction bases left unmatched: 9. CDR3 DNA sequence: TGTGCCAGCAGCTTAGGGTTCGGGTCAGGGGGCTACGAGCAGTACTTC. It encodes CASSLGFGSGGYEQYF.

The chain couples TRBV6-5 to TRBJ1-1, with TRBD1 matching 9 bases. The trim removed 6 bases at V and 1 base at J, leaving 0 bases unmatched. From germline, CDR1 is MNHEY and CDR2 SVGAGI. The CDR3 has 13 residues. The DNA of the CDR3 is TGTGCCAGCAGGGACAGGGGGAACACTGAAGCTTTCTTT. It translates to CASRDRGNTEAFF.

The chain joins TRBV3-1 (or the pseudogene TRBV3-2) to TRBJ2-1; D ambiguous. Trimming shortened V by 0 bases and J by 9 bases, and 21 bases separated the two germline ends. Germline CDR1 is LGHDT and CDR2 is YNNKEL (reference sequence). This CDR3 contains 17 residues. CDR3 nucleotide sequence: TGTGCCAGCAGCCAAGATTGGGCCACGGATCTTGGAAGTGAGCAGTTCTTC. It translates to CASSQDWATDLGSEQFF.

The chain combines TRBV5-1 with TRBJ1-1, with TRBD1 identical over 7 bases. After removal of 0 bases from V and 5 bases from J, the junction contained 13 bases not matched to a gene. The CDR3 is 17 amino acids. Germline V gene data show CDR1 as SGHRS and CDR2 as YFSETQ. CDR3 sequence reads: CASSLARDSIESTEAFF. CDR3 sequence (DNA): TGCGCCAGCAGCTTGGCCCGGGACAGCATCGAGAGTACTGAAGCTTTCTTT.

The rearrangement uses TRBV2 and TRBJ2-6, with a possible D match to TRBD2 (6 bases). This CDR3 spans 16 amino acids. Looked up from germline, CDR1 is SNHLY and CDR2 is FYNNEI. The V and J ends lost 1 base and 0 bases respectively, with 7 bases between them. For the CDR3, the DNA is TGTGCCAGCAGTGAAGACGGGGGCTCTGGGGCCAACGTCCTGACTTTC. Its translation is CASSEDGGSGANVLTF.

The CDR3 here is CAWSVGSGGLAWGEQFF. In DNA, the CDR3 is TGTGCCTGGAGTGTGGGTAGCGGGGGCCTGGCGTGGGGTGAGCAGTTCTTC. The V and J genes are TRBV30 and TRBJ2-1, with TRBD2 matching 9 bases. Looked up from germline, CDR1 is GTSNPN and CDR2 is SVGIG (reference sequence). CDR3 length: 17 residues. J was trimmed by 9 bases and V by 0 bases; bases with no gene match: 15. The full variable domain, with the rest looked up from reference TRBV30 and TRBJ2-1, is SQTIHQWPATLVQPVGSPLSLECTVEGTSNPNLYWYRQAAGRGLQLLFYSVGIGQISSEVPQNLSASRPQDRQFILSSKKLLLSDSGFYLCAWSVGSGGLAWGEQFFGPGTRLTVL.

CDR3 region: CASKRLAGGPTDTQYF. In DNA, the CDR3 is TGTGCCAGCAAGCGCCTAGCGGGGGGTCCCACAGATACGCAGTATTTT. The chain carries TRBV27 and TRBJ2-3; TRBD2 matches at 11 bases. Germline values: CDR1 MNHEY, CDR2 SMNVEV (reference sequence). The CDR3 is 16 residues long. V lost 7 bases and J lost 2; bases outside the gene matches: 8.

The V gene is TRBV6-5, the J gene TRBJ2-7; 12 bases are a match to TRBD2. The CDR3 runs 16 residues. With V trimmed by 2 bases and J by 3 bases, 5 bases remained unmatched. The V gene's germline CDR1 is MNHEY and CDR2 SVGAGI. DNA for the CDR3: TGTGCCAGCAGTTACAGGACTAGCGGGGCTAACTACGAGCAGTACTTC. Residues: CASSYRTSGANYEQYF.

This chain connects TRBV6-5 to TRBJ2-2, with 7 bases matching TRBD1. The CDR3 extends over 15 amino acids. The J segment lost 0 bases and the V segment lost 7 bases, leaving 5 bases of the junction unmatched. The germline V gene has CDR1 MNHEY and CDR2 SVGAGI. The CDR3 DNA reads as TGTGCCAGCACCTTGGGACAGCCGAACACCGGGGAGCTGTTTTTT. This encodes CASTLGQPNTGELFF.

The V gene is TRBV7-2, the J gene TRBJ2-1; 8 nucleotides agree with TRBD2. The CDR3 is 15 residues long. The J segment lost 8 bases and the V segment lost 5 bases, leaving 11 bases of the junction unmatched. The germline CDR1 and CDR2 sequences are SGHTA and FQGNSA. The CDR3 spells CASSRSGTRGDEQFF. Written as DNA, the CDR3 is TGTGCCAGCAGCCGTTCCGGGACTAGGGGGGATGAGCAGTTCTTC. The variable domain in full, with the rest retrieved from reference TRBV7-2 and TRBJ2-1, is GAGVSQSPSNKVTEKGKDVELRCDPISGHTALYWYRQSLGQGLEFLIYFQGNSAPDKSGLPSDRFSAERTGGSVSTLTIQRTQQEDSAVYLCASSRSGTRGDEQFFGPGTRLTVL.

The chain is built from TRBV19 and TRBJ1-2; 10 positions agree with TRBD1. The germline CDR1 and CDR2 sequences are LNHDA and SQIVND (reference sequence). J gave up 1 base and V 7 bases, and 9 bases lay outside the gene matches. The CDR3 extends over 16 amino acids. CDR3 nucleotides: TGTGCCAGTAACCCCGGGACAGGGGCATATAACTATGGCTACACCTTC. Residues: CASNPGTGAYNYGYTF.

This chain joins TRBV9 and TRBJ2-5; 13 nucleotides align to TRBD2. V lost 0 bases and J lost 2; bases outside the gene matches: 1. The CDR3 loop spans 16 amino acids. Germline-derived CDR1 and CDR2 are SGDLS and YYNGEE. Written as DNA, the CDR3 is TGTGCCAGCAGCGTAGGGGGACTAGCGGGACAAGAGACCCAGTACTTC. Amino acid sequence: CASSVGGLAGQETQYF. Full variable domain (missing parts from reference TRBV9 and TRBJ2-5): DSGVTQTPKHLITATGQRVTLRCSPRSGDLSVYWYQQSLDQGLQFLIQYYNGEERAKGNILERFSAQQFPDLHSELNLSSLELGDSALYFCASSVGGLAGQETQYFGPGTRLLVL.

The rearrangement links TRBV7-9 to TRBJ2-5; D is perhaps TRBD2 (7 bases). Germline CDR1 and CDR2: SEHNR and FQNEAQ (reference sequence). V was clipped by 5 bases and J by 5 bases, with 18 bases between them. The CDR3 totals 15 residues. The DNA for the CDR3 is TGTGCCAGCAGCCGTGAGGGGGGGACGGGTGAGACCCAGTACTTC. Protein: CASSREGGTGETQYF.

The chain couples TRBV4-2 to TRBJ1-1; 7 bases match TRBD1. Germline trimming cut 0 bases from V and 3 bases from J; bases unmatched to any gene: 7. The CDR3 consists of 16 residues. Germline values: CDR1 LGHNA, CDR2 YNFKEQ. The CDR3 loop is CASSQDFGTADTEAFF. The CDR3 coding sequence is TGTGCCAGCAGCCAAGATTTTGGGACAGCCGACACTGAAGCTTTCTTT.

The chain combines TRBV7-3 with TRBJ1-1; TRBD1 might be the D (6 bases). In germline, CDR1 is SGHTA, CDR2 FQGTGA. Trimming removed 5 bases from V and 4 bases from J, with 17 bases in between. The CDR3 covers 15 residues. In DNA, the CDR3 is TGTGCCAGCAGCCAAGGCGGGCAGGGGAGCACTGAAGCTTTCTTT. Protein sequence: CASSQGGQGSTEAFF.